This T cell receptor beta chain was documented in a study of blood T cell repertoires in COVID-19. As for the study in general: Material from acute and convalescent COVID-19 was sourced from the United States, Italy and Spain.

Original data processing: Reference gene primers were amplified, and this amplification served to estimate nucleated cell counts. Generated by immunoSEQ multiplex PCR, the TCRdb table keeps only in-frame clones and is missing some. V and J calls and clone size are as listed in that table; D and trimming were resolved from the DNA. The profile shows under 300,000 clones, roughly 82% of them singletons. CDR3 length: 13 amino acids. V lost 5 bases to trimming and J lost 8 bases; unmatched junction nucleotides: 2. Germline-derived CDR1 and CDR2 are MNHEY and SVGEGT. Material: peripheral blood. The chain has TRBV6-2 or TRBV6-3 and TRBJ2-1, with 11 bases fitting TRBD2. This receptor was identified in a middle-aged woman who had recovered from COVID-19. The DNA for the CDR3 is TGTGCCAGCAGTCTAGCGGGGGGCCATGAGCAGTTCTTC. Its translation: CASSLAGGHEQFF.